This T cell receptor beta chain was identified in a study of shared clonotypes between healthy human individuals. For the study at large: Per donor, CD8 memory used one plate, CD8 naive used two, CD4 memory used three and CD4 naive used three.

Study-level results: Sampling covered blood only; tissue repertoires likely differ.

CDR3 size: 14 residues. Trimming pared 5 bases from V and 0 bases from J, leaving 7 bases between. Germline V gene data show CDR1 as MNHEY and CDR2 as SMNVEV (reference sequence). Sequencing was performed with immunoSEQ multiplex PCR; in TCRdb, only in-frame clones are kept and a portion is missing. The table lists some 2,500,000 clones, just under 95% of them singletons, with around 0.35% in the top ten. On this clone itself: The antigen remains undetermined.

The gene calls are TRBV27 and TRBJ2-2, with D unclear. Sequencing was done on a sample of naive CD4+ T cells from PBMCs. The subset: CD45RA+ positively selected. The TCR comes from a man in his late teens or twenties in good health. Some clones in this sample may be carry-over from other donors' samples. In DNA form, the CDR3 reads TGTGCCAGCAGTAGCTTCACGAACACCGGGGAGCTGTTTTTT. Residues: CASSSFTNTGELFF.